This T cell receptor (beta chain) comes out of a study of OX40 agonist ivuxolimab in advanced cancers. Regarding the study as a whole: The CD4+ and CD8+ T cells in the blood had expanded clonally by week 6 at 0.1 to 3.0 mg/kg. Mean expanded clone counts were higher in CD8+ than CD4+ T cells.

About this clone itself: Its antigen is not identified.

Patients were ruled out by autoimmune disease history or systemic immunosuppression. The CDR3 runs 13 residues. V was trimmed by 5 bases and J by 5 bases, leaving 12 bases between them. Germline V gene sequence: CDR1 SEHNR, CDR2 FQNEAQ (reference sequence). Sequenced by immunoSEQ multiplex PCR; TCRdb stores in-frame clones only, minus some. The sample holds about 79,000 clones; over 75% are singletons and the top ten take over 3%. The receptor's source is an adult with an advanced solid tumor such as melanoma, head and neck, liver or kidney cancer. The sequencing here drew on CD4+ or CD8+ T cells sorted from blood, taken in a trial of the OX40 agonist ivuxolimab. J is TRBJ2-5 and V is TRBV7-9, with D perhaps matching TRBD1 (6 bases). In DNA, the CDR3 is TGTGCCAGCAGCCTAGGACAGCGGGAGACCCAGTACTTC. This codes for CASSLGQRETQYF. Based on the CDR3 plus reference TRBV7-9 and TRBJ2-5, the full variable domain is DTGVSQNPRHKITKRGQNVTFRCDPISEHNRLYWYRQTLGQGPEFLTYFQNEAQLEKSRLLSDRFSAERPKGSFSTLEIQRTEQGDSAMYLCASSLGQRETQYFGPGTRLLVL.